This TCR beta chain was identified during a study of low-dose radiotherapy and immunotherapy resistance in tumors (dated by TCRdb to 2021 to 2024). For the wider study: In Cohort 1, each fraction delivered 0.5 Gy every 2 weeks, and the prescribed total PTV dose was 6.5 Gy. For Cohort 2, the dose was 1 Gy per fraction given every two weeks, adding up to 13 Gy in total across 26 weeks. Patients were given nivolumab as a 240 mg flat dose every two weeks and ipilimumab at 1 mg/kg every six weeks, with both drugs delivered intravenously. Intravenous cyclophosphamide at 200 mg/m2 was administered every two weeks, one day ahead of each radiation and immunotherapy administration. Starting on cycle 1 day 1, patients took 300 mg of aspirin by mouth once a day for four cycles. The trial did not randomize participants into treatment groups. Eight patients were included in the translational analysis: three from the first dose cohort and the first five from the second dose cohort.

The meaning of the sample's time point label: after trial treatment. What this sample's treatment or condition label stands for: LDRT plus nivolumab, ipilimumab, low-dose cyclophosphamide and aspirin (RACIN trial). The donors took part in RACIN, a single-arm, phase I, dose-escalation trial that combined nivolumab, ipilimumab, aspirin, low-dose cyclophosphamide and low-dose radiotherapy. Patients with advanced, TIL-negative solid tumors were considered eligible. Inclusive of the bounding cysteine and phenylalanine, the CDR3 is 14 residues long. This entry keeps only the CDR3 DNA: 42 bases, framed from base 1. The V and J ends are trimmed by 3 bases and 6 bases, leaving 14 bases between them. CDR1 DFQATT and CDR2 SNEGSKA are derived from the germline V gene (reference sequence). TCRdb names Illumina HiSeq 2500 as the instrument used. Superscript III and a set of TRAV- and TRBV-specific primers were used to synthesize first-strand cDNA, so that both TCRalpha and TCRbeta chains were covered. TCRs were amplified for approximately 20 PCR cycles with Phusion, using a constant-region primer paired with the adapter attached to the V primers. The MessageAmp II aRNA Amplification Kit was used to amplify the isolated mRNA, with in vitro transcription run for approximately 15 hours at 37 degrees C. mRNA for TCR sequencing was isolated with the Dynabeads mRNA DIRECT Purification Kit. Indexed Illumina adapters were added in a second Phusion PCR of around 27 cycles, and the PCR products were purified with AMPure XP beads. On the study's bioinformatics: Using custom Perl scripts, TCR sequences encoding the same protein were pooled, out-of-frame sequences were removed, and the abundance of each clonotype was computed. Any TCR sequence backed by just one read was left out of the analysis. Shannon entropy, Gini index, clonality, richness, and the frequency of TCRs shared between repertoires were included as repertoire metrics. TCRdb itself trimmed the public reads at Q25 with fastp, ran MiXCR and retained productive beta chains. One record per CDR3 amino acid sequence lists the most common genes and DNA. These V and J calls originate from TCRdb's pipeline instead of the authors' own analysis. For this sample the table gives tens of thousands of distinct CDR3 sequences, of which 20% to 25% were detected only once. The ten largest clones represent more than 10% of the sample.

In its sample, this clonotype was seen many times. No cognate antigen has been identified for it. No much larger clone is present one base from it, and per-base qualities are unavailable. The sequence was collected from a female donor with ovarian cancer. The sequences come from PBMCs, collected after low-dose radiotherapy plus immunotherapy. Recombination linked TRBV20-1 to TRBJ2-2; the D gene cannot be resolved reliably. Here the CDR3 is given as CSASPRRPPGELFF. In nucleotides, the sequence is TGCAGTGCTAGCCCCCGGAGACCCCCCGGGGAGCTGTTTTTT.